What follows are 21 T cell receptor beta chains derived from one specimen sequenced in a study of EBV T-cell therapy then PD-1 blockade in nasopharyngeal carcinoma. Libraries were prepared by immunoSEQ multiplex PCR; TCRdb keeps only in-frame clonotypes and omits some of them. The table lists roughly 21,000 clones, 84% of them singletons, with over 25% in the top ten. Antigens for these TCRs are unknown. The treatment is: AdE1-LMPpoly-expanded autologous EBV-specific T-cell therapy followed by anti-PD-1 nivolumab. The sequencing used CD8+ T cells from blood, collected between days 50 and 65 from a patient whose treatment included autologous EBV-specific T cells and nivolumab. The receptors stem from a man aged 35 to 55 with nasopharyngeal carcinoma.

The chain is built from TRBV5-4 and TRBJ2-6; the match to TRBD1 covers 9 bases. CDR3 length: 14 residues. Trimming at V came to 4 bases and at J to 9 bases, leaving 5 bases not matched to a gene. CDR1 is SGHNT, CDR2 YYREEE, per germline (reference sequence). The CDR3 is CASSTGTGSNVLTF. The CDR3 DNA sequence: TGTGCCAGCAGCACCGGGACAGGGAGCAACGTCCTGACTTTC.

This clone has ten or more counts. The chain couples TRBV5-1 to TRBJ2-2; 7 nucleotides line up with TRBD2. This CDR3 region has 17 residues. Germline trimming cut 3 bases from V and 5 bases from J; bases unmatched to any gene: 13. Germline loops: CDR1 SGHRS, CDR2 YFSETQ. This chain's CDR3 is CASSSGGILEVTGELFF. CDR3 DNA sequence: TGCGCCAGCAGCTCCGGGGGGATATTGGAGGTGACCGGGGAGCTGTTTTTT.

V is TRBV7-9 and J is TRBJ1-6; no clear D. The CDR3 totals 15 residues. CDR1 and CDR2 (germline): SEHNR, FQNEAQ (reference sequence). Trimming shortened V by 5 bases and J by 6 bases, and 14 bases separated the two germline ends. CDR3 sequence reads: CASSHTGPGNSPLHF. The CDR3 region has the DNA TGTGCCAGCAGCCACACCGGGCCGGGTAATTCACCCCTCCACTTT.

A few counts support this clone. The chain is built from TRBV6-2 or TRBV6-3 and TRBJ2-2, with 7 positions matching TRBD1. With V trimmed by 0 bases and J by 5 bases, 9 bases remained unmatched. The CDR3 loop spans 17 amino acids. The germline V gene has CDR1 MNHEY and CDR2 SVGEGT. Here the CDR3 reads CASSYSRGGGWTGELFF. The CDR3 DNA reads as TGTGCCAGCAGTTACTCGAGAGGGGGCGGCTGGACCGGGGAGCTGTTTTTT.

The chain recombines TRBV7-9 with TRBJ1-2; D gene ambiguous. In germline, CDR1 is SEHNR, CDR2 FQNEAQ (reference sequence). The CDR3 contains 17 residues. V lost 3 bases, J lost 2 bases, and 19 bases lay in between. The chain's CDR3 is CASSFFQQTRQNYGYTF. The CDR3 region has the DNA TGTGCCAGCAGCTTTTTTCAGCAGACACGGCAGAACTATGGCTACACCTTC. Based on the CDR3 plus reference TRBV7-9 and TRBJ1-2, the full variable domain is DTGVSQNPRHKITKRGQNVTFRCDPISEHNRLYWYRQTLGQGPEFLTYFQNEAQLEKSRLLSDRFSAERPKGSFSTLEIQRTEQGDSAMYLCASSFFQQTRQNYGYTFGSGTRLTVV.

This rearrangement joins TRBV5-4 to TRBJ2-2; D perhaps matches TRBD1 (5 bases). The length of the CDR3 is 16 residues. Trimming took off 2 bases at V and 0 bases at J, with 11 bases between the two ends. Germline CDR1 and CDR2: SGHNT and YYREEE (reference sequence). CDR3 in amino acids: CASSFEKGANTGELFF. The CDR3 DNA reads as TGTGCCAGCAGCTTTGAAAAAGGGGCGAACACCGGGGAGCTGTTTTTT.

For the CDR3, the DNA is TGCGCCAGCAGCTTGGTGGGGGTTGGCTACACCTTC. This gives the protein CASSLVGVGYTF. The genes are TRBV5-1 and TRBJ1-2; a possible D gene is TRBD1 (5 bases). Looked up from germline, CDR1 is SGHRS and CDR2 is YFSETQ. The CDR3 sequence is 12 residues long. V dropped 0 bases and J dropped 7 bases, with 7 bases sitting between them.

J is TRBJ2-5 and V is TRBV9; 11 bases line up with TRBD2. CDR1 is SGDLS and CDR2 is YYNGEE in the germline V gene. J was trimmed by 5 bases and V by 1 base; bases with no gene match: 7. The CDR3 contains 16 residues. The CDR3 loop reads CASSVTGTSGRETQYF. CDR3 sequence (DNA): TGTGCCAGCAGCGTAACCGGGACTAGCGGTAGGGAGACCCAGTACTTC.

The V call is TRBV6-2 or TRBV6-3, the J call TRBJ2-7; D is unclear. The V gene's germline CDR1 is MNHEY and CDR2 SVGEGT. V lost 5 bases and J 4 bases, leaving 6 bases between the germline ends. The CDR3 is 11 amino acids. CDR3 sequence: CASSAGYEQYF. The CDR3, as DNA: TGTGCCAGCAGTGCTGGGTACGAGCAGTACTTC.

The chain is built from TRBV5-5 and TRBJ2-7; weak D call: TRBD2 (5 bases). The CDR3 has 15 residues. V gave up 4 bases and J gave up 0 bases, with 14 bases separating them. Germline CDR1 SGHKS, CDR2 YYEKEE (reference sequence). DNA for the CDR3: TGTGCCAGCAGCCCGGAGGCCTATGCCTCCTACGAGCAGTACTTC. The encoded protein is CASSPEAYASYEQYF.

The chain carries TRBV4-1 and TRBJ1-2; TRBD1 is a possible D gene (5 bases). Trimming removed 7 bases from V and 1 base from J, with 13 bases in between. Germline lookup yields CDR1 MGHRA and CDR2 YSYEKL. This CDR3 spans 14 amino acids. The chain's CDR3 is CASTTGASNYGYTF. DNA for the CDR3: TGCGCCAGCACTACCGGGGCCAGTAACTATGGCTACACCTTC.

The chain employs TRBV5-1 and TRBJ1-1; no reliable D call. Trimming cost V 5 bases and J 5 bases, with 10 bases left between them. CDR3 length equals 12 residues. Germline CDR1 SGHRS, CDR2 YFSETQ. Here the CDR3 DNA reads TGCGCCAGCAGGGAGGGCGGGACTGAAGCTTTCTTT. It is translated as CASREGGTEAFF.

The rearrangement links TRBV7-9 to TRBJ2-7; possible D gene TRBD1, 5 bases. Germline loops: CDR1 SEHNR, CDR2 FQNEAQ (reference sequence). The CDR3 consists of 15 residues. V was pared by 5 bases and J by 0 bases, with 14 bases between. CDR3 residues: CASSTSRALSYEQYF. The CDR3 DNA reads as TGTGCCAGCAGCACCAGCAGGGCCCTCTCCTACGAGCAGTACTTC.

The V gene is TRBV7-9, the J gene TRBJ2-7; weak D call: TRBD2 (5 bases). V was clipped by 5 bases and J by 6 bases, with 23 bases between them. Germline-derived CDR1 and CDR2 are SEHNR and FQNEAQ (reference sequence). CDR3 size: 16 residues. This chain's CDR3 is CASSTPPRGRFSEQYF. The DNA of the CDR3 is TGTGCCAGCAGCACCCCCCCACGGGGTCGGTTCTCCGAGCAGTACTTC.

V and J are TRBV6-5 and TRBJ1-2; 7 bases align to TRBD1. The CDR3 contains 12 residues. V lost 4 bases and J lost 4; bases outside the gene matches: 0. The germline gives CDR1 MNHEY, CDR2 SVGAGI. The CDR3 protein is CASSWDSYGYTF. In DNA, the CDR3 is TGTGCCAGCAGTTGGGACAGCTATGGCTACACCTTC.

The chain employs TRBV21-1 and TRBJ2-5; TRBD2 is taken as the D call from the table, unchecked against the DNA. TRBV21-1 is labeled a pseudogene. The length of the CDR3 is 16 residues. The CDR3 DNA follows: TGTGCCAGCAGCAAAAAAGGAGGGGACGGCCAAGAGACCCAGTACTTC. Protein: CASSKKGGDGQETQYF.

The V call is TRBV7-9, the J call TRBJ1-4; the D gene is possibly TRBD1 (6 bases). The CDR3 runs to 15 residues. Germline V gene sequence: CDR1 SEHNR, CDR2 FQNEAQ (reference sequence). Trimming took 6 bases from V and 5 from J, leaving 16 bases between them. The CDR3 DNA reads TGTGCCAGCAGGCAGCCGGGACACACCAATGAAAAACTGTTTTTT. Amino acid sequence: CASRQPGHTNEKLFF.

This chain connects TRBV2 to TRBJ1-5; D is uncertain. This CDR3 region has 15 residues. CDR1 SNHLY and CDR2 FYNNEI come from the germline V gene. V was clipped by 5 bases and J by 11 bases, with 22 bases between them. The CDR3 DNA follows: TGTGCCAGCAGTTTCCTGGGGAAAATTGGAACAGCCCAGCATTTT. Translation gives CASSFLGKIGTAQHF.

CDR3 in DNA: TGTGCCAGCGGGGACGGTTTGTACTATGGCTACACCTTC. Its protein is CASGDGLYYGYTF. This chain connects TRBV7-3 to TRBJ1-2; a possible D gene is TRBD1 (5 bases). V was pared by 8 bases and J by 3 bases, with 13 bases between. The CDR3 covers 13 residues. The germline CDR1 and CDR2 sequences are SGHTA and FQGTGA.

This chain uses TRBV6-2 or TRBV6-3 with TRBJ2-2, with D possibly being TRBD1 or TRBD2 (5 bases each). Germline loops: CDR1 MNHEY, CDR2 SVGEGT. The length of the CDR3 is 14 residues. The V end was cut by 4 bases, the J end by 8 bases, with 14 bases between. CDR3 residues: CASSSTAAAGELFF. In DNA form, the CDR3 reads TGTGCCAGCAGTTCGACAGCGGCCGCGGGGGAGCTGTTTTTT.

The chain joins TRBV19 to TRBJ2-1; 7 nucleotides align to TRBD1. V dropped 4 bases and J dropped 3; count of bases not matched to a gene: 3. The CDR3 runs to 14 residues. Germline loops: CDR1 LNHDA, CDR2 SQIVND (reference sequence). The DNA for the CDR3 is TGTGCCAGTAGTAAATGGGACAGCTACAATGAGCAGTTCTTC. Protein product: CASSKWDSYNEQFF.